This T cell receptor (beta chain) originates from a study of beta chain features in type 1 diabetes. Study as a whole: There were 107,917,701 sorted cells examined across all samples.

Study-level results: For patients, the naive, central memory and Treg TCRB repertoires appeared more alike than for healthy donors. Type 1 diabetes patients had moderately but significantly shorter TCRB CDR3s in all four CD4+ subsets.

From germline, CDR1 is MNHEY and CDR2 SVGAGI. The CDR3 spans 11 residues. The V end lost 5 bases, the J end lost 8 bases, and 7 bases lay between the germline ends. Note on this clone: Antigen specificity is unknown.

Reverse transcription of all isolated RNA meant that expressed TCRB transcripts were sequenced. About 3.57 million reads were obtained on average from naive, central memory and regulatory T cell samples. Clones were read by immunoSEQ multiplex PCR, and TCRdb kept only the in-frame ones, dropping some. The data contain roughly 500,000 clones, about 30% of them singletons. This clonotype was obtained from a man between 18 and 29 years old in good health. The source material was naive CD4+ T cells from blood. This chain links TRBV6-5 with TRBJ2-1, with TRBD1 as a possible D gene (5 bases). In DNA, the CDR3 is TGTGCCAGCAGTCTAGGGGATGAGCAGTTCTTC. Its protein product is CASSLGDEQFF.